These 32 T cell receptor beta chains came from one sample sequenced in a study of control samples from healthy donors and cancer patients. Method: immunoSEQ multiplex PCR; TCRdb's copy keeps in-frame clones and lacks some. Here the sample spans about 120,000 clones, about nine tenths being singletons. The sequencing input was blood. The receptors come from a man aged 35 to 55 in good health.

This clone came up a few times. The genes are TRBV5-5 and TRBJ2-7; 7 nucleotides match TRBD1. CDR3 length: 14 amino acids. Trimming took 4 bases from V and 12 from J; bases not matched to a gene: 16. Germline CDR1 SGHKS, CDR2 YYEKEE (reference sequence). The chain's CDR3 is CASSPYWGSAGGYF. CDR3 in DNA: TGTGCCAGCAGCCCCTACTGGGGCAGCGCAGGGGGGTACTTC.

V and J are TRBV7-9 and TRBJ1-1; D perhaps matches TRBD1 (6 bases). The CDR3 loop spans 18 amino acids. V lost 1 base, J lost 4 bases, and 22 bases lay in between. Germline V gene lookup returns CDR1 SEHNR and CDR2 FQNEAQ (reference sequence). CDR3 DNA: TGTGCCAGCAGCTTAGTGCGGGACACGGCGAGGATGAGCACTGAAGCTTTCTTT. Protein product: CASSLVRDTARMSTEAFF.

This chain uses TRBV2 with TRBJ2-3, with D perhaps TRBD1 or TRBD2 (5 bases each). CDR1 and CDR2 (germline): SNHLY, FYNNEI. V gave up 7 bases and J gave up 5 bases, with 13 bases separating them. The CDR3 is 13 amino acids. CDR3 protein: CASIGRDGDTQYF. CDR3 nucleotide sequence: TGTGCCAGCATAGGCCGGGACGGAGATACGCAGTATTTT.

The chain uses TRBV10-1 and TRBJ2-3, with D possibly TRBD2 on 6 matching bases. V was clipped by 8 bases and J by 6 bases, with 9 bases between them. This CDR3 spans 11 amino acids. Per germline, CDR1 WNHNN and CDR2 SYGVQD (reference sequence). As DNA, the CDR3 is TGCGCCAGCGGGGAGGCGGATACGCAGTATTTT. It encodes CASGEADTQYF.

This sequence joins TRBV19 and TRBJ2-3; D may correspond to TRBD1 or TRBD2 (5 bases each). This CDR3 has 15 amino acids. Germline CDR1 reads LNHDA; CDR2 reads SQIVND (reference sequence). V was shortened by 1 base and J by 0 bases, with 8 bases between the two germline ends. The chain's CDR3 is CASSIVGGSTDTQYF. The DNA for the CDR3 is TGTGCCAGTAGTATAGTTGGGGGTAGCACAGATACGCAGTATTTT.

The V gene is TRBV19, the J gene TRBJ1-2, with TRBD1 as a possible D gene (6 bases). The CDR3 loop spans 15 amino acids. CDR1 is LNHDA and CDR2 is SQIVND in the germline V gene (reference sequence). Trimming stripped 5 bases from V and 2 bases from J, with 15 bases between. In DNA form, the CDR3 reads TGTGCCAGTAGTCTCGGGGGGCAGACAAACTATGGCTACACCTTC. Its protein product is CASSLGGQTNYGYTF.

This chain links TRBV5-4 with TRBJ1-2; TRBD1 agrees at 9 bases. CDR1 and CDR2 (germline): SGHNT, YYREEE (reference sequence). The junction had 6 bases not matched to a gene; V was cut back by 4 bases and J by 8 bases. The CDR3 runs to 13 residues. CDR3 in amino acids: CASSTDRGYGYTF. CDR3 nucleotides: TGTGCCAGCAGCACGGACAGGGGTTACGGCTACACCTTC.

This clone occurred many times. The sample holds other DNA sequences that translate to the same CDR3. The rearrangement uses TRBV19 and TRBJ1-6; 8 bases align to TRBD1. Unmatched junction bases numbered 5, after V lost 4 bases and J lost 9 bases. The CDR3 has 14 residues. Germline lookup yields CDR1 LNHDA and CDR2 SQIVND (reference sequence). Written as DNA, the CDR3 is TGTGCCAGTAGTACCGACAGGGGTTTTTCACCCCTCCACTTT. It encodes CASSTDRGFSPLHF.

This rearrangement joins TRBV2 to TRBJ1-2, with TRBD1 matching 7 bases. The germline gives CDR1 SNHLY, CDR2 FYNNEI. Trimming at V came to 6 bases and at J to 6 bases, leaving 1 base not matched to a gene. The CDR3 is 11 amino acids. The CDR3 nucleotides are TGTGCCAGCAGCGACAGGGATGGCTACACCTTC. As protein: CASSDRDGYTF.

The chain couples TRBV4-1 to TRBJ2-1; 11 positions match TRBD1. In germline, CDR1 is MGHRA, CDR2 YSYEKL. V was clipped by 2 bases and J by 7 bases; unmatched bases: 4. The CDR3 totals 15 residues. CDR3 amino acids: CASSQWDRGLNEQFF. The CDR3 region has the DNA TGCGCCAGCAGCCAATGGGACAGGGGGTTGAATGAGCAGTTCTTC.

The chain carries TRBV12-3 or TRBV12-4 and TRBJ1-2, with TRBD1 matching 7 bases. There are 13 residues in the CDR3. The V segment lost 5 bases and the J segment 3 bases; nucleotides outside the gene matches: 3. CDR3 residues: CASSGDRYYGYTF. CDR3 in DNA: TGTGCCAGCAGTGGGGACAGATACTATGGCTACACCTTC.

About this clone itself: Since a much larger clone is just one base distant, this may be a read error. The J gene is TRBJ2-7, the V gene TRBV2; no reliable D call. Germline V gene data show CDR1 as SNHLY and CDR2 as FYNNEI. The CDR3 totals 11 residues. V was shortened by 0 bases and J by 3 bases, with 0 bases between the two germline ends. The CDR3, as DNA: TGTGCCAGCAGTGAAGCCTACGAGCAGTACTTC. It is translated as CASSEAYEQYF.

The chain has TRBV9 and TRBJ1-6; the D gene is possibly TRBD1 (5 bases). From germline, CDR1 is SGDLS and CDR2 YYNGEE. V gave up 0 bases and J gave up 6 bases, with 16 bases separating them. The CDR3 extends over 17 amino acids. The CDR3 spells CASSVEVRESLNSPLHF. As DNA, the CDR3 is TGTGCCAGCAGCGTAGAAGTCAGGGAGTCCCTTAATTCACCCCTCCACTTT. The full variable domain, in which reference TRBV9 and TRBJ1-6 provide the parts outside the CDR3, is DSGVTQTPKHLITATGQRVTLRCSPRSGDLSVYWYQQSLDQGLQFLIQYYNGEERAKGNILERFSAQQFPDLHSELNLSSLELGDSALYFCASSVEVRESLNSPLHFGNGTRLTVT.

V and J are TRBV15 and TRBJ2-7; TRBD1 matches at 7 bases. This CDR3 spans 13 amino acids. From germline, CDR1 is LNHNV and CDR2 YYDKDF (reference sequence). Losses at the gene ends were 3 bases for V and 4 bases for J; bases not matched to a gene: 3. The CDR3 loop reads CATSSDRVYEQYF. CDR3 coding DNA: TGTGCCACCAGCAGCGACAGGGTATACGAGCAGTACTTC.

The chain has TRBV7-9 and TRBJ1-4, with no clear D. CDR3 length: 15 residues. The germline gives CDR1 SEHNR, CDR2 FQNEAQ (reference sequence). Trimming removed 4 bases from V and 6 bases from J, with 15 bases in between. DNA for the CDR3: TGTGCCAGCAGCTGGGCCGGACGACGGGATGAAAAACTGTTTTTT. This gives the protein CASSWAGRRDEKLFF.

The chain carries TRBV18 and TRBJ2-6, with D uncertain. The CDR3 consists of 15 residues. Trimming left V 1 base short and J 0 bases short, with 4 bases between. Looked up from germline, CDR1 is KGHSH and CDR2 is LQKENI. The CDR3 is CASSPLSSGANVLTF. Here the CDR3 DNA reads TGTGCCAGCTCACCACTTAGCTCTGGGGCCAACGTCCTGACTTTC.

The CDR3 nucleotides read TGTGCCAGCAGCCCGGGACTAGCGGGGGGGTCCAAAAACATTCAGTACTTC. Translating gives CASSPGLAGGSKNIQYF. V usage is TRBV3-1 (or the pseudogene TRBV3-2) and J usage is TRBJ2-4; 16 bases agree with TRBD2. Germline trimming cut 4 bases from V and 2 bases from J; bases unmatched to any gene: 2. The CDR3 is 17 residues long. The germline CDR1 and CDR2 sequences are LGHDT and YNNKEL (reference sequence).

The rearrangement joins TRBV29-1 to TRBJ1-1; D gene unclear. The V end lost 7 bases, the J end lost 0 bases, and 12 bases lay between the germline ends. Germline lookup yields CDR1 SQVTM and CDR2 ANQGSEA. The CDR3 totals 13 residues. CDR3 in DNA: TGCAGCGCCACGACACCGATGAACACTGAAGCTTTCTTT. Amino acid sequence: CSATTPMNTEAFF. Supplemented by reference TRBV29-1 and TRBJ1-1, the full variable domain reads SAVISQKPSRDICQRGTSLTIQCQVDSQVTMMFWYRQQPGQSLTLIATANQGSEATYESGFVIDKFPISRPNLTFSTLTVSNMSPEDSSIYLCSATTPMNTEAFFGQGTRLTVV.

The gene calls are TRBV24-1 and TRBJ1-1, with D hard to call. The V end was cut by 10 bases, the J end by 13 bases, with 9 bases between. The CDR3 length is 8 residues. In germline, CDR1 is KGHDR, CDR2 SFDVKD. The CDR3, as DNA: TGTGCCACAGAGTTAGGTTTCTTT. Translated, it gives CATELGFF.

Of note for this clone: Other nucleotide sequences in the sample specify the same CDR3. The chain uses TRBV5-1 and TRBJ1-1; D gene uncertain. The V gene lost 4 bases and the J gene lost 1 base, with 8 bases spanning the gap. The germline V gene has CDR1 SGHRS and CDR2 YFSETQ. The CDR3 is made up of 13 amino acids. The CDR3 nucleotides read TGCGCCAGCAGCCCGGACGGGAACACTGAAGCTTTCTTT. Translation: CASSPDGNTEAFF.

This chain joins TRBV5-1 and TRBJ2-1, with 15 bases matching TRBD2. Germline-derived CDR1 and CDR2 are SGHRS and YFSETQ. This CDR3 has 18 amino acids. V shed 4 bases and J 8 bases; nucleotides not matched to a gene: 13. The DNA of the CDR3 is TGCGCCAGCAGCAGGGCGATCCGGACTAGCGGGGGGGTCGATGAGCAGTTCTTC. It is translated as CASSRAIRTSGGVDEQFF.

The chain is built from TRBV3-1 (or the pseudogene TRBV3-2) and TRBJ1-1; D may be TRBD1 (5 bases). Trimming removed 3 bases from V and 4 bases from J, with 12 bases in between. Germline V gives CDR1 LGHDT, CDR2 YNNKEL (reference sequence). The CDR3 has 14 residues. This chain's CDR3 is CASSQSRAGTEAFF. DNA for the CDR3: TGTGCCAGCAGCCAGTCCAGGGCGGGCACTGAAGCTTTCTTT.

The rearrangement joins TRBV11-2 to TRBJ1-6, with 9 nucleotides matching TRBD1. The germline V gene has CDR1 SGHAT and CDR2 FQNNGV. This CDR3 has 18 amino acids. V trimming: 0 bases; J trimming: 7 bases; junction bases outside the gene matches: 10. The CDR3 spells CASSLDLGTGIWNSPLHF. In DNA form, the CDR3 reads TGTGCCAGCAGCTTAGACCTGGGGACAGGGATATGGAATTCACCCCTCCACTTT.

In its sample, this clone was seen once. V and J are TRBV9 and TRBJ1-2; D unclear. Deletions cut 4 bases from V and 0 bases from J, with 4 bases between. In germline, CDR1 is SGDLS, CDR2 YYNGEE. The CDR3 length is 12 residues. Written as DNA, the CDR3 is TGTGCCAGCAGCCCGGCTAACTATGGCTACACCTTC. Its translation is CASSPANYGYTF.

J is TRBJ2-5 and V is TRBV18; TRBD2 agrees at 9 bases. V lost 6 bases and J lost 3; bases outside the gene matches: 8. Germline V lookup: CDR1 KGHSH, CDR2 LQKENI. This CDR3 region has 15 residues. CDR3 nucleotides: TGTGCCAGCTCGCTAGGACTAGCGACTGAAGAGACCCAGTACTTC. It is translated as CASSLGLATEETQYF.

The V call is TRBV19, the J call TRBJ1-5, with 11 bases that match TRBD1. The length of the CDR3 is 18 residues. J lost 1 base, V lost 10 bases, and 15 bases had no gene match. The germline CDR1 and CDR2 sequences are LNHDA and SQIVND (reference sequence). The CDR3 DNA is TGTGCCACCGAGGGGGGACAGGGGGGGTTCGGGAGCAATCAGCCCCAGCATTTT. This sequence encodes CATEGGQGGFGSNQPQHF.

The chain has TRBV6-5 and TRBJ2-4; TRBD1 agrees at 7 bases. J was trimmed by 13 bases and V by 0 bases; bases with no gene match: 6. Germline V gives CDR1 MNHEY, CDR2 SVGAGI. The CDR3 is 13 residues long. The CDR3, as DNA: TGTGCCAGCAGTTACTCGAAACAGGGGTCGCAGTACTTC. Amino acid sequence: CASSYSKQGSQYF.

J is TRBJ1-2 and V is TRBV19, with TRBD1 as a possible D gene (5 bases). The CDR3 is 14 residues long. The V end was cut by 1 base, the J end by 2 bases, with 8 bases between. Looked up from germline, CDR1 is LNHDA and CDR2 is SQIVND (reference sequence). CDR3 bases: TGTGCCAGTAGTATAGGGCGACAGAACTATGGCTACACCTTC. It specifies CASSIGRQNYGYTF.

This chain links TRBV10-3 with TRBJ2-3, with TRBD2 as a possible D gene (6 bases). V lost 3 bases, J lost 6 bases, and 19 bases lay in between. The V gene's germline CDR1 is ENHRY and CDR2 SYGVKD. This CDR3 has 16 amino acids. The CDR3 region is CAISDTGRPGGDTQYF. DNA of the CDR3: TGTGCCATCAGTGACACGGGGCGACCTGGAGGGGATACGCAGTATTTT.

The CDR3 DNA reads TGTGCCAGCAGCGTAGGGGGGCTGGTCACTGAAGCTTTCTTT. Translated: CASSVGGLVTEAFF. This sequence joins TRBV9 and TRBJ1-1, with TRBD1 as a possible D gene (6 bases). The V end was cut by 0 bases, the J end by 4 bases, with 10 bases between. This CDR3 is 14 amino acids long. Germline assignment: CDR1 SGDLS and CDR2 YYNGEE.

CDR3 nucleotides: TGTGCCAGCAGTCCCGTACCCTCTCCTGATGTAGCTTTCTTT. This sequence encodes CASSPVPSPDVAFF. V gene TRBV5-4 combines with J gene TRBJ1-1; no firm D call. CDR3 size: 14 residues. Germline CDR1 SGHNT, CDR2 YYREEE (reference sequence). V was shortened by 5 bases and J by 10 bases, with 21 bases between the two germline ends.

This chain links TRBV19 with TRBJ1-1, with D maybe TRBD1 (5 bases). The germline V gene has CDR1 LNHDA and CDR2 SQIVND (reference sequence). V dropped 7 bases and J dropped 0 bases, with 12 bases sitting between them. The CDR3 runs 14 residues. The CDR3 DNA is TGTGCCAGTATGCCAGGGACCATGAACACTGAAGCTTTCTTT. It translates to CASMPGTMNTEAFF. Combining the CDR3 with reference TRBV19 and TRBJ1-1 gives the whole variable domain DGGITQSPKYLFRKEGQNVTLSCEQNLNHDAMYWYRQDPGQGLRLIYYSQIVNDFQKGDIAEGYSVSREKKESFPLTVTSAQKNPTAFYLCASMPGTMNTEAFFGQGTRLTVV.